These T cell receptor beta chains were read from a single sample in a study of T cell responses to AZD1222 COVID-19 vaccine. Using immunoSEQ multiplex PCR, the repertoire was profiled, and TCRdb retains in-frame clones only, with some absent. This table has over 110,000 clones, 90% to 95% appearing once. This specimen was peripheral blood, taken on day 0 of AZD1222 vaccination. These receptor sequences come from an adult in good health. Both conserved end residues are part of each CDR3. Fields, in order: CDR3 length, clone size, J gene, V gene, D gene, CDR3 protein, CDR3 DNA. A D gene is named only where the DNA matches it firmly. The size entry is marked missing in some rows and otherwise reads once, few, many or a size class.

14 | - | TRBJ2-7 | TRBV11-2 | - | CASSLDGWEDEQYF | TGTGCCAGCAGCTTAGATGGGTGGGAAGACGAGCAGTACTTC
14 | - | TRBJ2-1 | TRBV2 | TRBD1 | CASSGTAFYNEQFF | TGTGCCAGCAGCGGGACAGCGTTTTACAATGAGCAGTTCTTC
13 | - | TRBJ1-5 | TRBV7-2 | - | CASTLDGNQPQHF | TGTGCCAGCACCCTAGATGGTAATCAGCCCCAGCATTTT
15 | - | TRBJ2-7 | TRBV5-6 | - | CASSLGPGVSYEQYF | TGTGCCAGCAGCTTGGGGCCAGGAGTCTCCTACGAGCAGTACTTC
13 | once | TRBJ1-1 | TRBV7-9 | - | CASSLGEGTEAFF | TGTGCCAGCAGCTTAGGGGAAGGCACTGAAGCTTTCTTT
14 | - | TRBJ1-5 | TRBV5-8 | TRBD1 | CASHRGQLNQPQHF | TGTGCCAGCCATCGGGGACAGCTAAATCAGCCCCAGCATTTT
16 | - | TRBJ2-7 | TRBV3-1/TRBV3-2 | TRBD1 | CASSQPSGQGIYEQYF | TGTGCCAGCAGCCAACCCTCAGGACAGGGAATATACGAGCAGTACTTC
11 | once | TRBJ2-5 | TRBV2 | - | CAPGELGTQYF | TGTGCCCCAGGGGAATTGGGGACCCAGTACTTC
13 | - | TRBJ2-7 | TRBV27 | - | CASSPQGSTEQYF | TGTGCCAGCAGTCCTCAGGGCTCTACCGAGCAGTACTTC
14 | - | TRBJ2-1 | TRBV3-1/TRBV3-2 | - | CASSQRGAYNEQFF | TGTGCCAGCAGCCAAAGGGGGGCCTACAATGAGCAGTTCTTC
13 | - | TRBJ2-3 | TRBV6-2/TRBV6-3 | - | CASSYAGTDTQYF | TGTGCCAGCAGTTACGCAGGGACAGATACGCAGTATTTT
13 | - | TRBJ2-1 | TRBV29-1 | - | CSVQRDKIHEQFF | TGCAGCGTTCAGCGGGACAAAATACATGAGCAGTTCTTC
14 | - | TRBJ2-3 | TRBV27 | - | CASSFNFGTDTQYF | TGTGCCAGCAGTTTTAACTTCGGCACAGATACGCAGTATTTT
15 | - | TRBJ1-3 | TRBV11-2 | TRBD1 | CASSWTGYSGNTIYF | TGTGCCAGCAGCTGGACAGGATACTCTGGAAACACCATATATTTT
14 | - | TRBJ1-4 | TRBV7-2 | - | CASSLGGINEKLFF | TGTGCCAGCAGCTTGGGGGGGATTAATGAAAAACTGTTTTTT
15 | - | TRBJ1-6 | TRBV4-1 | - | CASSQGELYNSPLHF | TGCGCCAGCAGCCAAGGTGAACTGTATAATTCACCCCTCCACTTT